This TCR beta chain emerged from a study of T-cell memory formation after mild COVID-19. Broader study findings: Contracting clones localized mainly to CM and EM when CD4+ and mainly to EMRA when CD8+. In pre-infection memory, a portion of responding clones appeared, which suggested that cross-reactive memory joined.

Turning to this clonotype: Its specificity is not known.

TCRdb passed the 5' RACE reads through MiXCR, listing each CDR3 protein once. There are roughly 410,000 distinct CDR3 sequences in the sample; roughly 24% occur only once, and around 8.7% lies in the top ten. The clonotype comes from an adult woman who had mild COVID-19 (a few samples of this study predate the infection). Cell type and time point are not known. The specimen sequenced was PBMCs or a T cell subset sorted from them (not recorded which).

As DNA, the CDR3 is TGTGCCAGCAGCCAAGAACTAGCGGGAGGGGGAGAGACCCAGTACTTC. This codes for CASSQELAGGGETQYF. The chain employs TRBV3-1 and TRBJ2-5, with TRBD2 matching 13 bases. Germline V gene sequence: CDR1 LGHDT, CDR2 YNNKEL (reference sequence). V shed 0 bases and J 4 bases; nucleotides not matched to a gene: 2. The CDR3 is 16 residues long.